The 3 T cell receptor beta chains given below trace back to one sample, sequenced in a study of post-analysis software for immune sequencing data. Overall study results and limits: Among 5 or 6 TRBV segments more frequent in patients than controls were TRBV5-6, TRBV5-1 and TRBV20-1.

Each TCR beta cDNA library carried unique molecular identifiers. TCRdb re-analysed the PCR reads in MiXCR, keeping a single row per CDR3 protein. The sample contains hundreds of thousands of distinct CDR3 sequences, approximately 53% of which appear only once. What these receptors recognize is not known. Sequencing was performed on blood. The receptors here all came from a girl aged 5 to 17 with multiple sclerosis.

This clonotype was picked up one time. The J gene is TRBJ2-1, the V gene TRBV5-1; the match to TRBD2 covers 11 bases. V dropped 4 bases and J dropped 6; count of bases not matched to a gene: 15. The CDR3 sequence is 18 residues long. Looked up from germline, CDR1 is SGHRS and CDR2 is YFSETQ. The CDR3 DNA is TGCGCCAGCAGCAACCACGGACTAGCGGGCGCCTGGGGCAATGAGCAGTTCTTC. Encoded protein: CASSNHGLAGAWGNEQFF.

This clonotype was counted a single time. The chain has TRBV20-1 and TRBJ2-5; 11 nucleotides line up with TRBD2. The CDR3 has 17 residues. The germline CDR1 and CDR2 sequences are DFQATT and SNEGSKA (reference sequence). Trimming removed 2 bases from V and 5 bases from J; junction bases left unmatched: 13. This CDR3 reads CSARFRASGRYNETQYF. In DNA, the CDR3 is TGCAGTGCTAGATTCCGGGCTAGCGGGAGGTACAATGAGACCCAGTACTTC.

This chain uses TRBV7-9 with TRBJ1-2; 7 bases are shared with TRBD1. The V segment lost 1 base and the J segment 6 bases; nucleotides outside the gene matches: 8. The CDR3 has 15 amino acids. The V gene's germline CDR1 is SEHNR and CDR2 FQNEAQ (reference sequence). The CDR3 sequence: CASSLEPGGGDGYTF. The CDR3 DNA reads as TGTGCCAGCAGCTTAGAGCCAGGAGGGGGCGATGGCTACACCTTC.